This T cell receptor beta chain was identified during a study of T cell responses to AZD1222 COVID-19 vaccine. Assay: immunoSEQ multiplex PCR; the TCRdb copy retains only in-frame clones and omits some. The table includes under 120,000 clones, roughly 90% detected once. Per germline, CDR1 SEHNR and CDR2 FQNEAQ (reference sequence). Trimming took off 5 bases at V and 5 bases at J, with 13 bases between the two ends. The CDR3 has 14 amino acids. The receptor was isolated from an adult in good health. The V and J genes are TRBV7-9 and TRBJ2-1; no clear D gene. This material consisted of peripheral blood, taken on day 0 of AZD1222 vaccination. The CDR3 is CASSPLWVDNEQFF. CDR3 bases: TGTGCCAGCAGCCCCTTATGGGTAGACAATGAGCAGTTCTTC.